This T cell receptor (beta chain) was recovered during a study of blood T cell repertoires in COVID-19. Study in general: Samples of COVID-19 (acute and convalescent) were obtained from the United States, Italy and Spain.

This CDR3 region has 14 residues. Losses at the gene ends were 3 bases for V and 2 bases for J; bases not matched to a gene: 3. Looked up from germline, CDR1 is SGHTA and CDR2 is FQGNSA. Per the authors' pipeline: By means of reference gene primer amplification, nucleated cell counts were estimated. Sequencing used immunoSEQ multiplex PCR; TCRdb keeps in-frame clones, though not all of them. V and J calls and clone size follow that table, whereas D and trimming were derived from the DNA. The sample holds over 45,000 clones, less than 85% seen once. The chain has TRBV7-2 and TRBJ2-7, with 8 bases that match TRBD2. The origin of this receptor is a man between 65 and 85 years old with active COVID-19. Sequencing was done on a sample of peripheral blood. The CDR3 DNA sequence: TGTGCCAGCAGCTTCCAGCGGGAGACCTACGAGCAGTACTTC. It codes for CASSFQRETYEQYF.